Listed below are T cell receptor beta chains from one sample, sequenced in a study of blood T cell repertoires in COVID-19. Only in-frame clones appear in the TCRdb table, and some are missing; sequencing was by immunoSEQ multiplex PCR. Among about 220,000 clones listed, 65% to 90% were seen once. Sequenced sample: peripheral blood. The receptors stem from a man in his forties who had recovered from COVID-19. Each CDR3 is given with its conserved first and last residue. A D gene is named only where the DNA matches it firmly. Expanded clones are given a class, and other clones once, few, many or no size at all.

d_call: -
v_call: TRBV4-1
j_call: TRBJ1-6
clone_size: -
cdr3_aa: CASSQDRGNNSPLHF
cdr3_nt: TGCGCCAGCAGCCAAGACAGGGGAAATAATTCACCCCTCCACTTT

d_call: TRBD1
v_call: TRBV7-2
j_call: TRBJ1-6
clone_size: few
cdr3_aa: CASSLRTSGDRGLEPLHF
cdr3_nt: TGTGCCAGCAGCTTACGTACGAGTGGGGACAGGGGTTTGGAACCCCTCCACTTT

d_call: TRBD2
v_call: TRBV30
j_call: TRBJ2-3
clone_size: -
cdr3_aa: CAWSELAGATDTQYF
cdr3_nt: TGTGCCTGGAGTGAACTAGCGGGGGCCACAGATACGCAGTATTTT

d_call: TRBD1
v_call: TRBV7-9
j_call: TRBJ1-5
clone_size: -
cdr3_aa: CASSSDRGNQPQHF
cdr3_nt: TGTGCCAGCAGCTCCGACAGGGGAAATCAGCCCCAGCATTTT

d_call: -
v_call: TRBV4-1
j_call: TRBJ1-2
clone_size: few
cdr3_aa: CASSQVRNSNYGYTF
cdr3_nt: TGCGCCAGCAGCCAAGTCCGAAACTCTAACTATGGCTACACCTTC

d_call: TRBD1
v_call: TRBV2
j_call: TRBJ1-5
clone_size: -
cdr3_aa: CASSFTGVGNQPQHF
cdr3_nt: TGTGCCAGCAGCTTTACAGGGGTAGGCAATCAGCCCCAGCATTTT

d_call: -
v_call: TRBV11-3
j_call: TRBJ2-1
clone_size: -
cdr3_aa: CASSLGSEQFF
cdr3_nt: TGTGCCAGCAGCTTAGGTAGTGAGCAGTTCTTC

d_call: -
v_call: TRBV5-1
j_call: TRBJ2-7
clone_size: -
cdr3_aa: CASSFGGLKVYEQYF
cdr3_nt: TGCGCCAGCAGCTTTGGGGGACTTAAGGTCTACGAGCAGTACTTC

d_call: -
v_call: TRBV6-5
j_call: TRBJ1-5
clone_size: -
cdr3_aa: CASSYQGGQPQHF
cdr3_nt: TGTGCCAGCAGTTACCAGGGAGGGCAGCCCCAGCATTTT

d_call: -
v_call: TRBV7-2
j_call: TRBJ2-3
clone_size: -
cdr3_aa: CASTPMAYSTDTQYF
cdr3_nt: TGTGCCAGCACCCCCATGGCTTATAGCACAGATACGCAGTATTTT

d_call: TRBD1
v_call: TRBV4-1
j_call: TRBJ1-1
clone_size: -
cdr3_aa: CASSPFPRDRERGGFF
cdr3_nt: TGCGCCAGCAGCCCCTTCCCCCGAGACAGGGAACGGGGGGGTTTCTTT

d_call: TRBD1
v_call: TRBV19
j_call: TRBJ1-5
clone_size: -
cdr3_aa: CASSKQGGNQPQHF
cdr3_nt: TGTGCCAGTAGTAAGCAGGGGGGCAATCAGCCCCAGCATTTT

d_call: -
v_call: TRBV5-1
j_call: TRBJ1-1
clone_size: few
cdr3_aa: CASSLATEGTEAFF
cdr3_nt: TGCGCCAGCAGCTTGGCTACAGAGGGCACTGAAGCTTTCTTT

d_call: TRBD2
v_call: TRBV10-3
j_call: TRBJ2-5
clone_size: -
cdr3_aa: CAISAGGRETQYF
cdr3_nt: TGTGCCATCAGCGCGGGGGGGAGGGAGACCCAGTACTTC